The 6 T cell receptor beta chains given below trace back to one sample, sequenced in a study of cytomegalovirus exposure and HLA in healthy donors. The primer mix had 60 Vbeta and 13 Jbeta primers. Data came from immunoSEQ multiplex PCR; TCRdb stores just in-frame clones and leaves some out. The table shows 150,000 to 200,000 clones, with 80% to 90% occurring only once. Sequencing was performed on PBMCs. Every receptor here comes from a woman in her twenties or thirties in good health and CMV-seropositive.

This clone was seen a few times. The V gene is TRBV5-1, the J gene TRBJ2-1; tentatively, D is TRBD1 (6 bases). V lost 0 bases and J lost 3, with 7 bases in between. The V gene's germline CDR1 is SGHRS and CDR2 YFSETQ. The CDR3 runs to 14 residues. CDR3 protein: CASSLGQVYNEQFF. CDR3 in DNA: TGCGCCAGCAGCTTGGGACAGGTCTACAATGAGCAGTTCTTC.

This clone was seen a handful of times. This chain connects TRBV4-1 to TRBJ1-2, with D unresolved. In germline, CDR1 is MGHRA, CDR2 YSYEKL. Trimming took 3 bases from V and 0 from J, leaving 14 bases between them. CDR3 length equals 16 residues. The CDR3, as DNA: TGCGCCAGCAGCCAGTCCCCAGGCGCCACTAACTATGGCTACACCTTC. This sequence encodes CASSQSPGATNYGYTF.

As for this clone: This sample also contains other DNA sequences that code for the same CDR3. The chain uses TRBV29-1 and TRBJ1-2, with D maybe TRBD1 (5 bases). The CDR3 contains 12 residues. CDR1 is SQVTM and CDR2 is ANQGSEA in the germline V gene. V gave up 4 bases and J gave up 5 bases, with 11 bases separating them. CDR3 in amino acids: CSVVGTTYGYTF. The CDR3 DNA reads as TGCAGCGTTGTAGGGACTACGTATGGCTACACCTTC.

The V and J genes are TRBV7-2 and TRBJ1-5; D call uncertain. V lost 4 bases and J lost 4, with 17 bases in between. The CDR3 has 16 amino acids. CDR1 is SGHTA, CDR2 FQGNSA, per germline. CDR3 region: CASSSRRFGSNQPQHF. In DNA, the CDR3 is TGTGCCAGCAGCTCTCGGAGGTTCGGGTCTAATCAGCCCCAGCATTTT. Full variable domain (outside the CDR3, taken from reference TRBV7-2 and TRBJ1-5): GAGVSQSPSNKVTEKGKDVELRCDPISGHTALYWYRQSLGQGLEFLIYFQGNSAPDKSGLPSDRFSAERTGGSVSTLTIQRTQQEDSAVYLCASSSRRFGSNQPQHFGDGTRLSIL.

The genes are TRBV19 and TRBJ1-3; the match to TRBD1 covers 8 bases. V trimming: 3 bases; J trimming: 3 bases; junction bases outside the gene matches: 7. This CDR3 comprises 16 residues. CDR1 and CDR2 from the germline V gene are LNHDA and SQIVND (reference sequence). The CDR3 loop reads CASSMPGDRRGNTIYF. CDR3 in DNA: TGTGCCAGTAGTATGCCAGGGGACAGGCGTGGAAACACCATATATTTT.

CDR3 nucleotide sequence: TGCGCCAGCAGCCAAGTAGGGGGTGTTAATCAGCCCCAGCATTTT. This encodes CASSQVGGVNQPQHF. The J gene is TRBJ1-5, the V gene TRBV4-1, with D perhaps matching TRBD1 (6 bases). Germline V gives CDR1 MGHRA, CDR2 YSYEKL. This CDR3 comprises 15 residues. V lost 1 base, J lost 4 bases, and 11 bases lay in between.